The text below deals with one T cell receptor beta chain. This clone's antigen is unknown. No base-level quality is on record; no much larger clone is a single base apart. The data originate from a study of cytotoxic CD8 clonotypes in ibrutinib-treated CLL (dated by TCRdb to about 2021). Study-wide context: The cohort was composed of 10 to 11 relapsed/refractory and approximately 14 treatment-naive patients; IGHV unmutated status was identified in about 17 patients. Partial responses were observed in 24 patients and complete responses in 2; after a median follow-up of 68 months, remission was maintained in roughly 14 patients and progression was observed in 12. The response samples were drawn at a median of approximately 11 months into treatment, with a range of about 6 to 40 months. All remission and progressive disease samples were collected while patients were still receiving ibrutinib. On average, each sample had 255,043 productive templates and 94,082 productive rearrangements. Cryopreserved peripheral blood mononuclear cells were obtained before treatment, at response, and at either sustained remission or disease progression. Longitudinal samples were obtainable from about 30% of the 86 participants in the trial.

This sample's time point label indicates: about a year on ibrutinib. Around 2 micrograms of genomic DNA were extracted from cryopreserved PBMCs for TCR beta library preparation. High-throughput TCR beta sequencing was performed on longitudinal blood samples from CLL patients receiving ibrutinib monotherapy. The patients took part in an open-label, single-center phase 2 trial of ibrutinib monotherapy. Sequences MDHEN (CDR1) and SYDVKM (CDR2) are obtained from the germline V gene. Here V drops 5 bases and J drops 2 bases, and the junction holds 4 bases not matched to any gene. Measured from the cysteine to the phenylalanine, the CDR3 is 15 residues long. The retained sequence is limited to the CDR3, 45 bases, with the frame set at the first base. On a MiSeq, deep resolution sequencing aimed for a depth between 1 in 1 million and 1 in 200,000 T cells, with each clonotype covered roughly 10x on average. The immunoSEQ hsTCRB Kit was used to generate the TCR beta libraries. As for the original processing: ImmunoSEQ Data Assistant and ImmunoSEQ Analyzer were used for data analysis, and V, D and J genes were assigned according to IMGT definitions. Clonality, which ranges from 0 to 1, was calculated by subtracting the normalized Shannon entropy of productive rearrangement frequencies from one. Only overrepresented clonotypes making up at least 0.05% of the repertoire of each patient were included in the public clonotype analysis. Some 14 age-matched healthy donor repertoires from immuneACCESS served as clonality controls. What TCRdb holds here is the immuneACCESS table cut down to in-frame rearrangements. Part of the clones is not present; checked against another copy, under half of the missing clones reflect an unresolved V gene, and the others are unexplained. Clone size and the V and J calls come from that table; the DNA yielded D and trimming. Recorded for this sample are roughly 160,000 clones; approximately 80% of them occurred a single time. The top ten clonotypes cover roughly 2% of the sample.

Overall results and qualifications from the work: Baseline clonality was found to be higher than that of age-matched healthy donors and was strongly correlated with circulating CD8+ T-cell counts. Public clonotypes were rare and either contracted or stayed stable during treatment, and the rise in clonality at ibrutinib response reflected the expansion of private clonotypes. Lymph node repertoires were not examined, and the timing of sampling was not matched between patients in sustained remission and those whose disease progressed. At ibrutinib response clonality went up, during sustained remission it held steady, and at progression it dropped back toward baseline.

The specimen comprised PBMCs, sampled after 12 months of ibrutinib treatment. This chain joins TRBV28 to TRBJ1-5, and 9 bases in between align with TRBD1. The TCR originated in a human donor with chronic lymphocytic leukemia. The DNA sequence is given as TGTGCCAGCAGTCCCGGGACAGGGCGCAATCAGCCCCAGCATTTT. The translation is CASSPGTGRNQPQHF. Supplemented by the reference TRBV28 and TRBJ1-5 proteins around the CDR3, the complete variable domain is DVKVTQSSRYLVKRTGEKVFLECVQDMDHENMFWYRQDPGLGLRLIYFSYDVKMKEKGDIPEGYSVSREKKERFSLILESASTNQTSMYLCASSPGTGRNQPQHFGDGTRLSIL.